This T cell receptor beta chain was sequenced in a study of cytomegalovirus exposure and HLA in healthy donors. Whole-study findings and limits: Rare sequences made up most TCRs, while some public TCRs were found in many donors. Later analysis suggested links between common viral pathogens and several top significant clusters.

Germline CDR1 and CDR2: SGHNT and YYREEE (reference sequence). V dropped 4 bases and J dropped 3; count of bases not matched to a gene: 7. The CDR3 loop spans 15 amino acids. A remark on this clone: The antigen is undetermined.

The PCR contained 60 Vbeta and 13 Jbeta primers. Clones were read by immunoSEQ multiplex PCR, and TCRdb kept only the in-frame ones, dropping some. The sample carries 150,000 to 200,000 clones, around 79% recorded once. This receptor was taken from a man aged 40-49 years in good health and CMV-seropositive. This chain joins TRBV5-4 and TRBJ1-1, with 9 bases that match TRBD1. Sequenced: PBMCs. CDR3 DNA: TGTGCCAGCAGCCCGGACAGGGGCGCCCACACTGAAGCTTTCTTT. Amino acid sequence: CASSPDRGAHTEAFF.